The 6 T cell receptor beta chains below all came from one sample that was sequenced in a study of blood T cell repertoires in COVID-19. Libraries were prepared by immunoSEQ multiplex PCR; TCRdb keeps only in-frame clonotypes and omits some of them. The data contain around 360,000 clones, over 75% of them singletons. The sample comprised PBMCs or T cells enriched from blood (not recorded which). The receptor source for this set is a woman in her 30s who had recovered from COVID-19.

This rearrangement joins TRBV28 to TRBJ2-7; 9 bases are a match to TRBD1. CDR1 and CDR2 (germline): MDHEN, SYDVKM. Unmatched junction bases numbered 12, after V lost 3 bases and J lost 6 bases. This CDR3 has 16 amino acids. The CDR3 spells CASSFQPGQGSIEQYF. CDR3 coding DNA: TGTGCCAGCAGTTTCCAGCCGGGACAGGGATCGATCGAGCAGTACTTC.

The chain links TRBV27 to TRBJ2-1; TRBD1 matches at 11 bases. The CDR3 covers 14 residues. CDR1 and CDR2 (germline): MNHEY, SMNVEV (reference sequence). V dropped 8 bases and J dropped 6; count of bases not matched to a gene: 6. Here the CDR3 reads CASQGTGGFNEQFF. As DNA, the CDR3 is TGTGCCAGCCAGGGGACAGGGGGTTTCAATGAGCAGTTCTTC.

This clone has more than one count but fewer than ten. The rearrangement links TRBV21-1 to TRBJ1-1. TRBV21-1 is a listed pseudogene. There are 23 residues in the CDR3. CDR3 nucleotides: TGTGCCAGCAGCAAGCGGGAGGGGCGCCCTTTAATTCCAATGCCCCATCCAAACACTGAAGCTTTCTTT. It yields the protein CASSKREGRPLIPMPHPNTEAFF.

This CDR3 is CASSQLAGATYEQYF. Here the CDR3 DNA reads TGTGCCAGCAGCCAACTAGCGGGCGCCACCTACGAGCAGTACTTC. The chain links TRBV7-6 to TRBJ2-7; TRBD2 aligns across 9 bases. CDR3 size: 15 residues. J lost 2 bases, V lost 5 bases, and 7 bases had no gene match. Germline-derived CDR1 and CDR2 are SGHVS and FNYEAQ.

The chain is built from TRBV5-1 and TRBJ2-3; D not certain. This CDR3 comprises 15 residues. Germline CDR1 and CDR2: SGHRS and YFSETQ. Trimming took off 0 bases at V and 0 bases at J, with 8 bases between the two ends. The CDR3: CASSLGVTSTDTQYF. The CDR3 DNA sequence: TGCGCCAGCAGCTTGGGCGTCACTAGCACAGATACGCAGTATTTT.

This clone has only one observation. This chain uses TRBV3-1 (or the pseudogene TRBV3-2) with TRBJ1-2; 9 bases are a match to TRBD1. Germline V gene sequence: CDR1 LGHDT, CDR2 YNNKEL (reference sequence). V shed 5 bases and J 7 bases; nucleotides not matched to a gene: 5. The CDR3 extends over 13 amino acids. In nucleotides, the CDR3 is TGTGCCAGCAGCTCGGGACAGGGTCTTGGCTACACCTTC. Translating it yields CASSSGQGLGYTF.